This TCR beta chain comes out of a study of blood T cell repertoires in COVID-19. In the study overall: The United States, Italy and Spain provided the acute and convalescent COVID-19 samples. T cells, B-cell-depleted T cells, or PBMCs supplied cDNA or gDNA.

CDR1 SGHTA and CDR2 FQGNSA come from the germline V gene. The trim removed 6 bases at V and 6 bases at J, leaving 7 bases unmatched. The CDR3 is made up of 14 amino acids. In the original workflow: It was from reference gene primer amplification that nucleated cell counts were estimated. The data were produced by immunoSEQ multiplex PCR, yet TCRdb's version contains in-frame clones alone and is incomplete. V, J and clone size derive from that table, while D and trimming were established from the DNA sequence. The sample lists 150,000 to 200,000 clones, 88% occurring once. The receptor comes from a man in his 60s with acute or convalescent COVID-19. The genes are TRBV7-2 and TRBJ2-2, with 7 bases that match TRBD1. Sample: peripheral blood. The CDR3 DNA follows: TGTGCCAGCAGTTCATATCAGGGGGCCGGGGAGCTGTTTTTT. Translation: CASSSYQGAGELFF.